This T cell receptor beta chain was sequenced for a study of blood T cell repertoires in COVID-19. As for the study in general: PBMCs, B-cell-depleted T cells, or T cells provided the cDNA or gDNA that made up the material.

Assay: immunoSEQ multiplex PCR; the TCRdb copy retains only in-frame clones and omits some. The table shows roughly 300,000 clones, with 65% to 90% occurring only once. The V gene lost 4 bases and the J gene lost 2 bases, with 15 bases spanning the gap. This CDR3 has 16 residues. In germline, CDR1 is MNHEY, CDR2 SMNVEV (reference sequence). This TCR was sampled from a man younger than 40 who had recovered from COVID-19. The V and J genes are TRBV27 and TRBJ1-5; unclear D gene. Material for sequencing was PBMCs or T cells enriched from blood (not recorded which). The CDR3 nucleotides read TGTGCCAGCAGTTCCCTTTGGGCACCAGGCAATCAGCCCCAGCATTTT. Translation gives CASSSLWAPGNQPQHF.